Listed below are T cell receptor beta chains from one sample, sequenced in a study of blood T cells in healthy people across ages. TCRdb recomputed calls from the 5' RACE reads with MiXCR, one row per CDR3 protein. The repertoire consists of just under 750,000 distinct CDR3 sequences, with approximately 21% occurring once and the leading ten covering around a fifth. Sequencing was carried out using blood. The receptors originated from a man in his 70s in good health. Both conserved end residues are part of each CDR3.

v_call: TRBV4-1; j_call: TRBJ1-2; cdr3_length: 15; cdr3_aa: CASSQPLDRGSGYTF
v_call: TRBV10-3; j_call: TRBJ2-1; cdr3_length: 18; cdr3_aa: CAISEPAVGGIPSNEQFF
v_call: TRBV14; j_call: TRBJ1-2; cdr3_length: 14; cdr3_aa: CASSQSSGAYGYTF
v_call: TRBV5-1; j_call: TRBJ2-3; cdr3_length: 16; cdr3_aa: CASSITGQGRTDTQYF
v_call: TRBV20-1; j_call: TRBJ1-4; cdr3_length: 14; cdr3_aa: CSAKDFVTNEKLFF
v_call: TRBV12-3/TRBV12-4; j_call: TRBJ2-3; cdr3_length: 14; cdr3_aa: CASSPRSRTDTQYF
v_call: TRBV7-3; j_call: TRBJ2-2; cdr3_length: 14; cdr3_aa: CASSLIGPAGELFF
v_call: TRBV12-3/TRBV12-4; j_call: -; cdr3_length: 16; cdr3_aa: CASSLYRGGGGNEQFF
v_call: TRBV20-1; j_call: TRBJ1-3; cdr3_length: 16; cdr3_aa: CSARGGVTGAGNTIYF
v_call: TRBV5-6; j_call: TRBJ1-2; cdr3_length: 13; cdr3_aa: CASSAGRSGGYTF
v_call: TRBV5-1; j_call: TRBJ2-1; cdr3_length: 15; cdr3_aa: CASSGAKSSYNEQFF
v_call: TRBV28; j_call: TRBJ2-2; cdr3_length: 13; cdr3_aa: CASRIPNTGELFF
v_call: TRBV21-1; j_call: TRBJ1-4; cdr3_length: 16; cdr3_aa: CASSLAWTGSNEKLFF
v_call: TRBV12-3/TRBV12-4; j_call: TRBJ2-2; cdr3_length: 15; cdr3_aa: CASTPGVTNTGELFF
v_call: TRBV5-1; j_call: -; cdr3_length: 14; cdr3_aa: CASSLPRQGYEQYF
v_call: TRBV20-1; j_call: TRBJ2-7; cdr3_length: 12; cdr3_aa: CSAEKGTYEQYF
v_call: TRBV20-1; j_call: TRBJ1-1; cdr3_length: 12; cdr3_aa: CSARGGGTEAFF
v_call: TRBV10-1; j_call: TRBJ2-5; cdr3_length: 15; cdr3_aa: CASSNLTGGKETQYF
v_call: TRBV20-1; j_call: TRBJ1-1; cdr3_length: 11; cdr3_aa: CSARSLEEAFF
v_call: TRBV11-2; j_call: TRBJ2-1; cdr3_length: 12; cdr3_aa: CASSYRGNEQFF
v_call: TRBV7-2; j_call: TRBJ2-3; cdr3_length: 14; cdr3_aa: CASSSGAGADTQYF
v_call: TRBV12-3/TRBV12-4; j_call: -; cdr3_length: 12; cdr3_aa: CASTKRGYEQYF
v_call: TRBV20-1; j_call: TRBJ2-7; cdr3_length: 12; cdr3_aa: CSASPGGYEQYF
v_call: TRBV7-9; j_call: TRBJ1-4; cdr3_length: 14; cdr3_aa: CASSRTAVNEKLFF
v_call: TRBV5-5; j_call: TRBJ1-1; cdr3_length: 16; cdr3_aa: CASSFGGRKMNTEAFF
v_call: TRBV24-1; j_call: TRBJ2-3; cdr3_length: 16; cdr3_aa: CATSDLYGMVKDTQYF
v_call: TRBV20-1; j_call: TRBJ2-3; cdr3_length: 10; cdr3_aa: CSAMRDTQYF